A single sample gave rise to the 15 T cell receptor beta chains below, sequenced in a study of Tregs in tolerant kidney transplant recipients. Produced via immunoSEQ multiplex PCR; TCRdb's table is partial and in-frame only. The clone table shows over 25,000 clones, with the ten largest holding around 8%. The sample consisted of CD8+ T cells from blood, taken before the transplant. The receptors stem from a human donor who received a combined kidney and bone marrow transplant.

Of note for this clone: The read gets to within 3 residues of the CDR3 end, and the germline J gene fills in the rest. The chain carries TRBV5-4 and TRBJ2-4, with 10 bases lining up with TRBD1. Germline lookup yields CDR1 SGHNT and CDR2 YYREEE (reference sequence). This CDR3 region has 12 residues. The sequenced CDR3 bases are TGTGCCAGCAGCTTCGGGACAGGGGAT. Translation gives CASSFGTGD. The CDR3 as a whole reads CASSFGTGDQYF.

With regard to this clone: Read sequence stops 3 residues before the CDR3 end, and the germline J gene provides the missing end. The rearrangement uses TRBV7-2 and TRBJ2-5; D might be TRBD2 (6 bases). This CDR3 is 15 amino acids long. Trimming pared 5 bases from V and 0 bases from J, leaving 13 bases between. Germline V lookup: CDR1 SGHTA, CDR2 FQGNSA. CDR3 in amino acids: CASSLDGGYQETQYF. CDR3 bases read: TGTGCCAGCAGCCTGGATGGGGGGTACCAAGAGACC.

Note on this clone: The read is 3 residues too short to cover the CDR3 end, so that end is filled in from the germline J gene. The chain couples TRBV18 to TRBJ1-1; perhaps TRBD1 as D (5 bases). Germline lookup yields CDR1 KGHSH and CDR2 LQKENI. Trimming left V 3 bases short and J 0 bases short, with 11 bases between. The CDR3 is 15 amino acids. The CDR3 region is CASSPSQGVNTEAFF. The sequenced part of the CDR3 DNA is TGTGCCAGCTCACCGTCGCAGGGAGTGAACACTGAA.

In regard to this clone: The observed sequence ends 3 residues before the CDR3 terminus, with the missing tail filled in from the germline J gene. The chain uses TRBV19 and TRBJ1-3; D gene ambiguous. Germline V lookup: CDR1 LNHDA, CDR2 SQIVND (reference sequence). This CDR3 comprises 15 residues. V dropped 3 bases and J dropped 0 bases, with 9 bases sitting between them. CDR3 region: CASSIVGRSGNTIYF. The sequenced CDR3 bases are TGTGCCAGTAGTATTGTTGGCCGCTCTGGAAACACC.

A note on this clone: Read data end 3 residues before the CDR3 end; the end is taken from the germline J gene. V gene TRBV5-1 combines with J gene TRBJ2-3; D unresolved. The V end lost 4 bases, the J end lost 3 bases, and 12 bases lay between the germline ends. Germline CDR1 and CDR2: SGHRS and YFSETQ. The CDR3 spans 14 residues. Partial CDR3 DNA: TGCGCCAGCAGCCCAGTCCGGGTTACAGATACG. This gives the protein CASSPVRVTDT. The CDR3 as a whole reads CASSPVRVTDTQYF.

Concerning this clone itself: The read is 3 residues too short to cover the CDR3 end, so that end is filled in from the germline J gene. The J gene is TRBJ1-5, the V gene TRBV2; perhaps TRBD1 as D (6 bases). The V end was cut by 6 bases, the J end by 2 bases, with 14 bases between. This CDR3 is 15 amino acids long. CDR1 and CDR2 from the germline V gene are SNHLY and FYNNEI. The CDR3 protein is CASRGTYSGNQPQHF. The CDR3 bases that were read are TGTGCCAGCAGGGGGACATATTCGGGCAATCAGCCC.

In regard to this clone: The missing CDR3 end, 3 residues past where the read stops, is filled in from the germline J gene. J is TRBJ2-3 and V is TRBV18; 9 nucleotides match TRBD2. V lost 6 bases and J lost 6; bases outside the gene matches: 10. The V gene's germline CDR1 is KGHSH and CDR2 LQKENI. The CDR3 loop spans 15 amino acids. CDR3 region: CASSPTGGGADTQYF. The DNA read from the CDR3 is TGTGCCAGCTCCCCTACTGGCGGGGGGGCTGATACG.

Remarks on this clone: The read gets to within 3 residues of the CDR3 end, and the germline J gene fills in the rest. The chain has TRBV19 and TRBJ1-1; TRBD1 is a possible D gene (5 bases). The CDR3 has 14 amino acids. The ends were cut back, 5 bases at V and 0 bases at J, with 10 bases in the middle. CDR1 is LNHDA and CDR2 is SQIVND in the germline V gene (reference sequence). CDR3 sequence reads: CASSDRLMNTEAFF. CDR3 DNA, as far as it was read: TGTGCCAGTAGTGACAGACTGATGAACACTGAA.

Partial CDR3 DNA: TGCGCCAGCAGCTCGGGACAGGGTAAGACTGAA. Protein product: CASSSGQGKTE. The CDR3, in full, reads CASSSGQGKTEAFF. This chain joins TRBV5-1 and TRBJ1-1; 9 bases map to TRBD1. The read falls 3 residues short of the CDR3 end, and the missing part is taken from the germline J gene. The V segment lost 3 bases and the J segment 5 bases; nucleotides outside the gene matches: 5. CDR1 is SGHRS, CDR2 YFSETQ, per germline. The CDR3 runs 14 residues.

The CDR3 DNA, read in part, is TGTGCCAGCAACGACCCTCGGGGGGTCGACGAG. The encoded protein is CASNDPRGVDE. The full-length CDR3 reads as CASNDPRGVDEQYF. The gene calls are TRBV7-2 and TRBJ2-7; 7 nucleotides line up with TRBD2. The sequenced fragment ends 3 residues before the CDR3 boundary, so the rest is inferred from the germline J gene. V shed 7 bases, J shed 5 bases, and the junction held 11 bases outside the gene matches. Germline lookup yields CDR1 SGHTA and CDR2 FQGNSA. The CDR3 contains 14 residues.

Concerning this clone itself: Read data end 3 residues before the CDR3 end; the end is taken from the germline J gene. The rearrangement uses TRBV30 and TRBJ1-6; tentatively, D is TRBD1 (5 bases). V lost 0 bases, J lost 10 bases, and 16 bases lay in between. The CDR3 loop spans 15 amino acids. The germline CDR1 and CDR2 sequences are GTSNPN and SVGIG (reference sequence). The CDR3 region is CAWSVQWDFGSPLHF. The sequenced part of the CDR3 DNA is TGTGCCTGGAGTGTACAATGGGACTTTGGGTCACCC.

This clone shows up as medium-sized by frequency. The read comes to an end 3 residues before the CDR3 does, leaving the germline J gene to fill in the end. The chain employs TRBV29-1 and TRBJ1-1; D gene ambiguous. This CDR3 is 12 amino acids long. Trimming took off 3 bases at V and 1 base at J, with 6 bases between the two ends. Germline loops: CDR1 SQVTM, CDR2 ANQGSEA. The CDR3 reads CSVEAENTEAFF. The DNA read from the CDR3 is TGCAGCGTTGAGGCAGAGAACACTGAA.

About this clone itself: The read ends 3 residues early relative to the CDR3; the germline J gene fills the gap. The chain links TRBV7-9 to TRBJ1-1; perhaps TRBD1 as D (5 bases). The CDR3 contains 15 residues. CDR1 is SEHNR and CDR2 is FQNEAQ in the germline V gene (reference sequence). Between the trimmed V and J ends, which lost 1 base and 5 bases, there was a span of 14 bases. This CDR3 reads CASSLVGDGGTEAFF. CDR3 DNA (partial): TGTGCCAGCAGCTTAGTAGGGGACGGGGGTACTGAA. The variable domain in full, with the rest retrieved from reference TRBV7-9 and TRBJ1-1, is DTGVSQNPRHKITKRGQNVTFRCDPISEHNRLYWYRQTLGQGPEFLTYFQNEAQLEKSRLLSDRFSAERPKGSFSTLEIQRTEQGDSAMYLCASSLVGDGGTEAFFGQGTRLTVV.

As regards this clone: The read finishes 3 residues shy of the CDR3 end, and the germline J gene is used to complete it. The chain carries TRBV19 and TRBJ2-7; 10 nucleotides align to TRBD2. The J segment lost 5 bases and the V segment lost 5 bases, leaving 9 bases of the junction unmatched. The germline V gene has CDR1 LNHDA and CDR2 SQIVND (reference sequence). The CDR3 runs 15 residues. The sequenced CDR3 bases are TGTGCCAGTAGTCCACGGCTAGCGGGAGCCCACGAG. Its protein is CASSPRLAGAHE. The CDR3 as a whole reads CASSPRLAGAHEQYF.

For this clone: The read halts 3 residues ahead of the CDR3 end, with the missing end drawn from the germline J gene. This chain uses TRBV7-8 with TRBJ2-7; the D gene is possibly TRBD1 (5 bases). From germline, CDR1 is SGHVS and CDR2 FQNEAQ. V gave up 0 bases and J gave up 1 base, with 10 bases separating them. CDR3 size: 15 residues. Here the CDR3 reads CASSLAPRQSYEQYF. The CDR3 DNA, read in part, is TGTGCCAGCAGCTTAGCTCCTAGACAGTCCTACGAG.